This T cell receptor (beta chain) was profiled in a study of shared clonotypes between healthy human individuals. Around 30,000 T cell genomes (approximately 0.2 ug DNA) went into each sorted-subset replicate. The table came from immunoSEQ multiplex PCR; TCRdb's copy has only in-frame clones and leaves some out. The profile covers 2 million to 2.5 million clones, with approximately 96% appearing a single time and roughly 0.13% taken by the ten largest. The CDR3 consists of 15 residues. Per germline, CDR1 SGHTA and CDR2 FQGNSA. The junction had 7 bases not matched to a gene; V was cut back by 5 bases and J by 1 base.

Input material: naive CD4+ T cells sorted from blood. Subset indicated: CD45RA+ positively selected. This receptor was taken from a man between 18 and 35 years old in good health. This sequence joins TRBV7-2 and TRBJ1-1, with TRBD1 identical over 7 bases. DNA for the CDR3: TGTGCCAGCAGCGACAGACAGGGCGCGAACACTGAAGCTTTCTTT. It specifies CASSDRQGANTEAFF.